The 14 T cell receptor beta chains below come from one sample, sequenced in a study of control samples from healthy donors and cancer patients. The table came from immunoSEQ multiplex PCR; TCRdb's copy has only in-frame clones and leaves some out. The table has under 95,000 clones, 84% seen once. Sequencing used blood. The receptors shown here come from a man aged 45-60 years in good health.

A single count supports this clone. The rearrangement uses TRBV7-7 and TRBJ2-3, with a possible D match to TRBD1 (5 bases). V was cut by 1 base and J by 4 bases, with 12 bases left in between. CDR3 length: 15 amino acids. Germline V lookup: CDR1 SSHAT, CDR2 FNYEAQ (reference sequence). The CDR3 DNA follows: TGTGCCAGCAGCTTAGGAACAGGAAGGCCAGATACGCAGTATTTT. It yields the protein CASSLGTGRPDTQYF.

This clone was detected once. CDR3 residues: CASSRTGTQGTDTQYF. The CDR3 coding sequence is TGTGCCAGTAGTAGGACCGGGACCCAGGGCACAGATACGCAGTATTTT. J is TRBJ2-3 and V is TRBV19; D tentatively reads TRBD1 or TRBD2 (5 bases each). This CDR3 has 16 amino acids. Germline loops: CDR1 LNHDA, CDR2 SQIVND (reference sequence). V lost 4 bases and J 1 base, leaving 15 bases between the germline ends.

CDR3: CASSLDQTQETQYF. CDR3 nucleotides: TGTGCCAGCAGCTTAGATCAGACGCAAGAGACCCAGTACTTC. This chain links TRBV11-3 with TRBJ2-5; D is undetermined. The V gene's germline CDR1 is SGHNT and CDR2 YENEEA. CDR3 length equals 14 residues. The V gene lost 0 bases and the J gene lost 2 bases, with 7 bases spanning the gap. Full variable domain (missing parts from reference TRBV11-3 and TRBJ2-5): EAGVVQSPRYKIIEKKQPVAFWCNPISGHNTLYWYLQNLGQGPELLIRYENEEAVDDSQLPKDRFSAERLKGVDSTLKIQPAELGDSAVYLCASSLDQTQETQYFGPGTRLLVL.

The DNA of the CDR3 is TGTGCCATCAGTGGGACAGCTAACACTGAAGCTTTCTTT. Translating gives CAISGTANTEAFF. The V gene is TRBV10-3, the J gene TRBJ1-1; D perhaps matches TRBD1 (6 bases). The CDR3 contains 13 residues. Germline-derived CDR1 and CDR2 are ENHRY and SYGVKD. V lost 4 bases, J lost 2 bases, and 8 bases lay in between.

The chain joins TRBV18 to TRBJ2-3; 9 nucleotides align to TRBD2. The CDR3 runs to 18 residues. CDR1 and CDR2 (germline): KGHSH, LQKENI. Trimming removed 4 bases from V and 1 base from J; junction bases left unmatched: 12. The CDR3 protein is CASSQDRTLAGGTDTQYF. In DNA, the CDR3 is TGTGCCAGCTCACAGGACAGGACTTTAGCGGGAGGCACAGATACGCAGTATTTT. Variable domain in full (rest from reference TRBV18 and TRBJ2-3): NAGVMQNPRHLVRRRGQEARLRCSPMKGHSHVYWYRQLPEEGLKFMVYLQKENIIDESGMPKERFSAEFPKEGPSILRIQQVVRGDSAAYFCASSQDRTLAGGTDTQYFGPGTRLTVL.

The rearrangement joins TRBV3-1 (or the pseudogene TRBV3-2) to TRBJ1-6, with TRBD1 as a possible D gene (5 bases). In germline, CDR1 is LGHDT, CDR2 YNNKEL (reference sequence). Between the trimmed V and J ends, which lost 0 bases and 5 bases, there was a span of 11 bases. This CDR3 is built from 16 residues. CDR3 sequence: CASSQDSGAHNSPLHF. The CDR3 nucleotides are TGTGCCAGCAGCCAAGATAGCGGGGCGCATAATTCACCCCTCCACTTT.

V usage is TRBV6-2 or TRBV6-3 and J usage is TRBJ1-1, with D uncertain. Per the germline V gene, CDR1 is MNHEY and CDR2 is SVGEGT. The CDR3 covers 13 residues. V was cut by 0 bases and J by 8 bases, with 10 bases left in between. DNA for the CDR3: TGTGCCAGCAGTTACTCGAGGTTCGCGGAAGCTTTCTTT. It is translated as CASSYSRFAEAFF.

The rearrangement links TRBV6-5 to TRBJ2-7; D may match TRBD1 or TRBD2 (6 bases each). CDR1 and CDR2 (germline): MNHEY, SVGAGI. The CDR3 is made up of 14 amino acids. Trimming stripped 8 bases from V and 1 base from J, with 15 bases between. The CDR3 DNA is TGTGCCAGCGGGGGGCGGGGACCTTCCTACGAGCAGTACTTC. As protein: CASGGRGPSYEQYF.

The chain links TRBV3-1 (or the pseudogene TRBV3-2) to TRBJ1-1, with 7 bases identical to TRBD1. CDR3 length equals 20 residues. CDR1 and CDR2 from the germline V gene are LGHDT and YNNKEL (reference sequence). With V trimmed by 0 bases and J by 0 bases, 16 bases remained unmatched. CDR3: CASSQESKWDSAFMNTEAFF. CDR3 bases: TGTGCCAGCAGCCAAGAAAGTAAGTGGGACAGCGCCTTTATGAACACTGAAGCTTTCTTT.

This clone was seen only once. This rearrangement joins TRBV7-9 to TRBJ2-1; the match to TRBD2 covers 7 bases. The CDR3 runs to 15 residues. After removal of 10 bases from V and 6 bases from J, the junction contained 15 bases not matched to a gene. Germline CDR1 SEHNR, CDR2 FQNEAQ (reference sequence). CDR3 protein: CATDRGGGGRNEQFF. The CDR3 nucleotides read TGTGCCACCGACCGGGGCGGGGGAGGTCGCAATGAGCAGTTCTTC.

For this clone: Other DNA sequences in the sample encode the same CDR3. This chain links TRBV7-2 with TRBJ1-2; D gene uncertain. Germline assignment: CDR1 SGHTA and CDR2 FQGNSA. This CDR3 contains 12 residues. Trimming removed 1 base at V and 4 bases at J, with 4 bases between. CDR3 amino acids: CASSLDSYGYTF. The CDR3 DNA sequence: TGTGCCAGCAGCTTAGACAGCTATGGCTACACCTTC. The complete variable domain, with remaining parts taken from reference TRBV7-2 and TRBJ1-2, reads GAGVSQSPSNKVTEKGKDVELRCDPISGHTALYWYRQSLGQGLEFLIYFQGNSAPDKSGLPSDRFSAERTGGSVSTLTIQRTQQEDSAVYLCASSLDSYGYTFGSGTRLTVV.

This chain links TRBV4-3 with TRBJ2-1; 7 bases line up with TRBD2. From germline, CDR1 is LGHNA and CDR2 YSLEER. This CDR3 comprises 16 residues. V lost 1 base, J lost 5 bases, and 8 bases stayed unmatched. CDR3 residues: CASSQGTSQFDNEQFF. The CDR3 DNA follows: TGCGCCAGCAGCCAAGGGACTAGTCAATTTGACAATGAGCAGTTCTTC.

This clone was seen a few times. The chain uses TRBV20-1 and TRBJ2-3; D is undetermined. The CDR3 has 11 amino acids. Germline-derived CDR1 and CDR2 are DFQATT and SNEGSKA (reference sequence). The CDR3 sequence is CGLLPGDTQYF. The CDR3 nucleotides are TGCGGGCTTCTCCCCGGGGATACGCAGTATTTT.

The rearrangement joins TRBV29-1 to TRBJ2-7; 9 bases are a match to TRBD1. V lost 1 base and J lost 1; bases outside the gene matches: 5. Germline assignment: CDR1 SQVTM and CDR2 ANQGSEA. This CDR3 spans 15 amino acids. The CDR3 DNA reads as TGCAGCGTTGAAGGCCGGGACAGGGAGTCCTACGAGCAGTACTTC. This codes for CSVEGRDRESYEQYF.